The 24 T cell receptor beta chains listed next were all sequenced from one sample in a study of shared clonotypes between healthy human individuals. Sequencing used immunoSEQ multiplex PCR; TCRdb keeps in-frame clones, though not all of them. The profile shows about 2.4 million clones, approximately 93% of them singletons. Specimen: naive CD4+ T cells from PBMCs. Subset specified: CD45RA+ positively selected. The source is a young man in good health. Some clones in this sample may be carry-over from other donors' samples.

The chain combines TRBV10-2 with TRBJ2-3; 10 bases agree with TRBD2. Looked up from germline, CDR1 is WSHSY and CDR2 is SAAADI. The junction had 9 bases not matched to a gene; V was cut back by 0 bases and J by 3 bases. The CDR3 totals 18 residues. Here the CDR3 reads CASSESAGSSGRTDTQYF. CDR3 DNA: TGCGCCAGCAGTGAGTCCGCCGGGTCTAGCGGGAGAACAGATACGCAGTATTTT.

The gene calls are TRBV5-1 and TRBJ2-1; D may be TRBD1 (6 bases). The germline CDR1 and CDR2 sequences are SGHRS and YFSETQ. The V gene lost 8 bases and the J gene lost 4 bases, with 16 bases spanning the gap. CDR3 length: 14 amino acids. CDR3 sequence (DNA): TGCGCCAGTCACAGGGACACTAGTTACAATGAGCAGTTCTTC. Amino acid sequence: CASHRDTSYNEQFF.

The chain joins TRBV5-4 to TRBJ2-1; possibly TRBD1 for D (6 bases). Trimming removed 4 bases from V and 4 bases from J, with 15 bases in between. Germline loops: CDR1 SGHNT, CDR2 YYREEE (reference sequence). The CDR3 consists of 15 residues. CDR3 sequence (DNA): TGTGCCAGCAGCCCCACAGGGTTGAATTACAATGAGCAGTTCTTC. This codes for CASSPTGLNYNEQFF.

This CDR3 is CASGFRGSQETQYF. DNA of the CDR3: TGTGCCAGCGGTTTTAGGGGATCCCAAGAGACCCAGTACTTC. The V gene is TRBV6-1, the J gene TRBJ2-5, with D possibly TRBD1 on 5 matching bases. Germline V CDR1 and CDR2: MNHNS, SASEGT. V lost 8 bases, J lost 1 base, and 14 bases lay in between. This CDR3 contains 14 residues.

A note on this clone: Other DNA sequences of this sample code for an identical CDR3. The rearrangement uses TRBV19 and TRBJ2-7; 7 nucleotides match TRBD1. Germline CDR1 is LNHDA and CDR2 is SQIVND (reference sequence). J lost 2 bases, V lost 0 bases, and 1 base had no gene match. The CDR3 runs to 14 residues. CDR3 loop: CASSIETGTYEQYF. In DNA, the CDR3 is TGTGCCAGTAGTATAGAGACAGGGACCTACGAGCAGTACTTC.

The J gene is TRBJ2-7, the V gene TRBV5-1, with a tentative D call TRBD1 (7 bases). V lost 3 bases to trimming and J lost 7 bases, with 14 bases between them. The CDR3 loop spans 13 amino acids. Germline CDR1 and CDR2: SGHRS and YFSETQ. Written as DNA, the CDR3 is TGCGCCAGCAGCTCCCCAGGGGGGCCGGAGCAGTACTTC. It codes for CASSSPGGPEQYF.

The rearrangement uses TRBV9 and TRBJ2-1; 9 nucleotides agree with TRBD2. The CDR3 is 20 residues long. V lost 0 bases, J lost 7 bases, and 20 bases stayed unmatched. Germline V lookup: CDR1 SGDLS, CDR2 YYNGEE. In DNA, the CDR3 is TGTGCCAGCAGCGTAGCTACCCCAGTTGTTGGGCGGGAGGGCTCTAATGAGCAGTTCTTC. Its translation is CASSVATPVVGREGSNEQFF.

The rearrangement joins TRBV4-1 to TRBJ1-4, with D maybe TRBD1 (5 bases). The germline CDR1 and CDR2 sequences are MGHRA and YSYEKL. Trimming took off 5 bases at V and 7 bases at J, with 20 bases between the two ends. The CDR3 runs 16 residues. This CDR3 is CASSSLGAGLVEKLFF. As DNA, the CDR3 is TGCGCCAGCAGCTCTCTAGGGGCAGGGCTTGTTGAAAAACTGTTTTTT.

CDR3 nucleotide sequence: TGTGCCACCAGCAAACTTACTAGCACCATATATTTT. Translated, it gives CATSKLTSTIYF. This chain uses TRBV15 with TRBJ1-3; no clear D gene. The V end was cut by 4 bases, the J end by 9 bases, with 10 bases between. Germline CDR1 is LNHNV and CDR2 is YYDKDF (reference sequence). This CDR3 has 12 amino acids.

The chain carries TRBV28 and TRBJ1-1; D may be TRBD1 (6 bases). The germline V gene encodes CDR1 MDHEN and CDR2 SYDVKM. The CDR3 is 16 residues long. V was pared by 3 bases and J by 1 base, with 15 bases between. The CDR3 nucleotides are TGTGCCAGCAGTTTGGGGCAGGGGCGCACGAACACTGAAGCTTTCTTT. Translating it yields CASSLGQGRTNTEAFF.

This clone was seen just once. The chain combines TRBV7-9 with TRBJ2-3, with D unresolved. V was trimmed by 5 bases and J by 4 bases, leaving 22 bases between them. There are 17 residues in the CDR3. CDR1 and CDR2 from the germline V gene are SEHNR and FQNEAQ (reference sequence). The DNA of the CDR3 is TGTGCCAGCAGCCTACACGCCCTTCCTCGAAGCGCAGATACGCAGTATTTT. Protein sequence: CASSLHALPRSADTQYF.

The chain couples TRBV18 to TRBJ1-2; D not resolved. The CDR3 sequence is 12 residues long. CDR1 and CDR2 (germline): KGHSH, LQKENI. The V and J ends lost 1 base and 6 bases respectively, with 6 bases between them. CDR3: CASSPRQDGYTF. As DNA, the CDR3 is TGTGCCAGCTCACCACGGCAAGATGGCTACACCTTC.

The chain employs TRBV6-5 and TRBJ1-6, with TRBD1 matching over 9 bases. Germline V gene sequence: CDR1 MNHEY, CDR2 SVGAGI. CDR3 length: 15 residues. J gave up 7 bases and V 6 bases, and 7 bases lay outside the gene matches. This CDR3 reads CASRRWTGDNSPLHF. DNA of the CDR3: TGTGCCAGCAGGAGGTGGACAGGGGACAATTCACCCCTCCACTTT.

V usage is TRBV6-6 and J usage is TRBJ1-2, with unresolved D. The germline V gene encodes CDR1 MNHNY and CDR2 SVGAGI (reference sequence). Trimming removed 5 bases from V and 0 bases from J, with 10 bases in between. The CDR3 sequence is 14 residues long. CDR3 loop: CASSPLTANYGYTF. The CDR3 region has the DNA TGTGCCAGCAGTCCCCTGACGGCTAACTATGGCTACACCTTC.

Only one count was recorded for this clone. CDR3 in DNA: TGTGCCAGTAGTCCTCTTACTCGGGGGCAGGATGGTGAAGCTTTCTTT. As protein: CASSPLTRGQDGEAFF. The chain links TRBV19 to TRBJ1-1; TRBD1 might be the D (6 bases). V shed 5 bases and J shed 7 bases, with 23 bases lying between them. The CDR3 extends over 16 amino acids. The germline gives CDR1 LNHDA, CDR2 SQIVND (reference sequence). Full variable domain (remainder filled in from reference TRBV19 and TRBJ1-1): DGGITQSPKYLFRKEGQNVTLSCEQNLNHDAMYWYRQDPGQGLRLIYYSQIVNDFQKGDIAEGYSVSREKKESFPLTVTSAQKNPTAFYLCASSPLTRGQDGEAFFGQGTRLTVV.

The DNA of the CDR3 is TGTGCCAGCAGCTTGATAGCAGACACTGAAGCTTTCTTT. Protein product: CASSLIADTEAFF. The chain recombines TRBV5-5 with TRBJ1-1, with D unclear. Germline values: CDR1 SGHKS, CDR2 YYEKEE (reference sequence). This CDR3 spans 13 amino acids. Deletions cut 1 base from V and 3 bases from J, with 7 bases between.

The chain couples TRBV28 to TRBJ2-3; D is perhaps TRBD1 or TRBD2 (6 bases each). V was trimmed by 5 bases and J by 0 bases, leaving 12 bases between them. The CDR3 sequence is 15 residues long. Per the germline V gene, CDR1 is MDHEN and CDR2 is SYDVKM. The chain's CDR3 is CASSVGGGSTDTQYF. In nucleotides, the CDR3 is TGTGCCAGCAGTGTGGGGGGCGGAAGCACAGATACGCAGTATTTT.

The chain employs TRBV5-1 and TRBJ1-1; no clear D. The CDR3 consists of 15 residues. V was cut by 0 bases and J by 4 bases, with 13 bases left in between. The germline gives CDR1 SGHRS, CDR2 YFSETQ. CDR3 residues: CASSLAGPRSTEAFF. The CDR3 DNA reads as TGCGCCAGCAGCTTGGCCGGACCGCGTAGCACTGAAGCTTTCTTT.

Here the CDR3 reads CASSGALAGVEQFF. In DNA, the CDR3 is TGTGCCAGCAGCGGGGCCCTGGCCGGGGTTGAGCAGTTCTTC. The chain links TRBV13 to TRBJ2-1; the D gene could be TRBD1 or TRBD2 (5 bases each). This CDR3 has 14 residues. Trimming took off 5 bases at V and 9 bases at J, with 17 bases between the two ends. Germline CDR1 reads PRHDT; CDR2 reads FYEKMQ (reference sequence).

The chain's CDR3 is CASSLEAPYGYTF. CDR3 bases: TGTGCCAGCAGCTTGGAGGCTCCCTATGGCTACACCTTC. This chain connects TRBV5-4 to TRBJ1-2; D gene ambiguous. V dropped 0 bases and J dropped 4 bases, with 7 bases sitting between them. Per germline, CDR1 SGHNT and CDR2 YYREEE (reference sequence). The CDR3 has 13 amino acids.

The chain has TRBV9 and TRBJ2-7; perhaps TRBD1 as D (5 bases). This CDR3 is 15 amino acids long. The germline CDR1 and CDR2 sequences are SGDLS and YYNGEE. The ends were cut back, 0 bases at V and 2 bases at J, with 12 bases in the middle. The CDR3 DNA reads TGTGCCAGCAGCGTAGGGTCAGGGTTCCCCTACGAGCAGTACTTC. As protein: CASSVGSGFPYEQYF.

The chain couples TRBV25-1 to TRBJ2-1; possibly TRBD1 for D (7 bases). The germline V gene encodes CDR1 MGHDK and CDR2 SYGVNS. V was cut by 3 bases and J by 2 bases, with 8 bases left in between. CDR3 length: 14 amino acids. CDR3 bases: TGTGCCAGCAGTGACAGGGGGGCCTACAATGAGCAGTTCTTC. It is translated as CASSDRGAYNEQFF.

For the CDR3, the DNA is TGTGCCAGCAGCTTGGCACTAGCGGGAGGGCTCAACGAGCAGTACTTC. Translation: CASSLALAGGLNEQYF. The chain couples TRBV5-8 to TRBJ2-7; 13 bases are a match to TRBD2. The germline V gene encodes CDR1 SGHTS and CDR2 YDEGEE. The CDR3 consists of 16 residues. The V segment lost 0 bases and the J segment 5 bases; nucleotides outside the gene matches: 5.

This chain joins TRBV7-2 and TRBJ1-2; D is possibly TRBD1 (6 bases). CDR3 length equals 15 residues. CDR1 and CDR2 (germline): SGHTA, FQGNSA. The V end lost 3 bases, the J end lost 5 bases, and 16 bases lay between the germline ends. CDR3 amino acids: CASSLGAGQSYGYTF. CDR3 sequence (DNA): TGTGCCAGCAGCTTGGGGGCCGGACAGAGTTATGGCTACACCTTC.